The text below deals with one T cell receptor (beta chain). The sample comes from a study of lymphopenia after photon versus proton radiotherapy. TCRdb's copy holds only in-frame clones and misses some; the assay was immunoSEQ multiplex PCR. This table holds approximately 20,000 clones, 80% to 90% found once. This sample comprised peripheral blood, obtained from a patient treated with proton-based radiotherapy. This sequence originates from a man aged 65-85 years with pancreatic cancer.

The CDR3 DNA follows: TGTGCCAGCAGCATGGGGTGGGCTAGCGGGATTAACATTCAGTACTTC. This encodes CASSMGWASGINIQYF. The chain uses TRBV9 and TRBJ2-4, with 9 positions matching TRBD2. Germline lookup yields CDR1 SGDLS and CDR2 YYNGEE. The CDR3 is 16 residues long. After removal of 4 bases from V and 7 bases from J, the junction contained 12 bases not matched to a gene.